The 23 T cell receptor beta chains below come from one sample, sequenced in a study of human T cells and chemical hapten exposure. TCRdb reanalysed the RACE reads using MiXCR and keeps one entry per CDR3 protein. The repertoire holds tens of thousands of distinct CDR3 sequences, approximately 13% seen once, with around 2.4% in the top ten. Time point denoted: patch test 3, about 24 weeks after DPC sensitization. Sample treatment: therapeutic diphenylcyclopropenone sensitization with weekly scalp DPC. Source: whole blood, taken in connection with sensitization to the hapten diphenylcyclopropenone (DPC). The receptor source for this set is a man aged 25-40 years with alopecia areata. Some clones in this sample may be carry-over from other donors' samples.

This clonotype was seen at least ten times. The chain employs TRBV5-1 and TRBJ2-7, with TRBD1 identical over 11 bases. This CDR3 comprises 15 residues. With 4 bases clipped from V and 6 bases from J, the junction kept 9 bases outside the gene matches. Per germline, CDR1 SGHRS and CDR2 YFSETQ. The CDR3 DNA follows: TGCGCCAGCAGCACCGGACAGGGGGCGCTCGGCGAGCAGTACTTC. Translated, it gives CASSTGQGALGEQYF.

This clonotype has just a few counts. The V gene is TRBV5-1, the J gene TRBJ2-2; D unclear. The CDR3 totals 14 residues. Germline lookup yields CDR1 SGHRS and CDR2 YFSETQ. Trimming removed 0 bases from V and 2 bases from J, with 5 bases in between. The CDR3 loop reads CASSLVGNTGELFF. CDR3 nucleotide sequence: TGCGCCAGCAGCTTGGTCGGAAACACCGGGGAGCTGTTTTTT.

This clonotype came up a few times. This chain joins TRBV4-3 and TRBJ1-2; 9 positions match TRBD1. Germline V gene data show CDR1 as LGHNA and CDR2 as YSLEER. This CDR3 is built from 15 residues. With 1 base clipped from V and 6 bases from J, the junction kept 6 bases outside the gene matches. This chain's CDR3 is CASSQVLDRGDGYTF. Written as DNA, the CDR3 is TGCGCCAGCAGCCAAGTGCTCGACAGGGGGGATGGCTACACCTTC.

V usage is TRBV6-5 and J usage is TRBJ2-1; a possible D gene is TRBD1 (6 bases). The CDR3 runs 18 residues. Germline values: CDR1 MNHEY, CDR2 SVGAGI. The V end was cut by 0 bases, the J end by 1 base, with 16 bases between. The CDR3, as DNA: TGTGCCAGCAGTTACTCGAGTAGCAGGGGTATGTCCTACAATGAGCAGTTCTTC. Translation: CASSYSSSRGMSYNEQFF.

This clonotype has just a few counts. The chain uses TRBV20-1 and TRBJ2-2; D is unresolved. The germline gives CDR1 DFQATT, CDR2 SNEGSKA (reference sequence). V dropped 5 bases and J dropped 0 bases, with 10 bases sitting between them. The length of the CDR3 is 14 residues. CDR3 DNA: TGCAGTGCTCCTGAAGGGACGAACACCGGGGAGCTGTTTTTT. Amino acid sequence: CSAPEGTNTGELFF.

This clonotype was seen only a few times. This chain uses TRBV12-3 or TRBV12-4 with TRBJ1-5; D is uncertain. Trimming shortened V by 4 bases and J by 5 bases, and 6 bases separated the two germline ends. This CDR3 is 12 amino acids long. DNA for the CDR3: TGTGCCAGCAGTTCACTTCATCAGCCCCAGCATTTT. As protein: CASSSLHQPQHF.

The chain uses TRBV29-1 and TRBJ1-1; TRBD1 is a possible D gene (5 bases). V shed 6 bases and J shed 1 base, with 12 bases lying between them. The germline gives CDR1 SQVTM, CDR2 ANQGSEA. The CDR3 has 13 amino acids. CDR3 DNA: TGCAGCGTAGGGGACGGCCCGAACACTGAAGCTTTCTTT. This gives the protein CSVGDGPNTEAFF.

The chain recombines TRBV11-2 with TRBJ2-1; TRBD1 aligns across 9 bases. V trimming: 5 bases; J trimming: 7 bases; junction bases outside the gene matches: 3. This CDR3 is built from 13 residues. Per germline, CDR1 SGHAT and CDR2 FQNNGV. The CDR3: CASSADRGNEQFF. The CDR3 DNA reads TGTGCCAGCAGCGCGGACAGGGGTAATGAGCAGTTCTTC.

This clonotype was seen repeatedly, ten times or more. The chain recombines TRBV7-2 with TRBJ2-3; D is possibly TRBD1 (5 bases). CDR1 and CDR2 (germline): SGHTA, FQGNSA. Trimming took off 5 bases at V and 4 bases at J, with 13 bases between the two ends. The CDR3 contains 14 residues. CDR3 nucleotides: TGTGCCAGCAGCGTCTCCAGCAGGGCAGATACGCAGTATTTT. Its protein is CASSVSSRADTQYF.

This clonotype has only a few counts. The chain has TRBV14 and TRBJ2-7, with TRBD1 matching over 7 bases. Germline CDR1 is SGHDN and CDR2 is FVKESK. This CDR3 is 14 amino acids long. J lost 5 bases, V lost 4 bases, and 8 bases had no gene match. In DNA, the CDR3 is TGTGCCAGCAGCCGACGAGACAGGGAAGACGAGCAGTACTTC. Its translation: CASSRRDREDEQYF. The entire variable domain, with the rest obtained from reference TRBV14 and TRBJ2-7, is as follows: EAGVTQFPSHSVIEKGQTVTLRCDPISGHDNLYWYRRVMGKEIKFLLHFVKESKQDESGMPNNRFLAERTGGTYSTLKVQPAELEDSGVYFCASSRRDREDEQYFGPGTRLTVT.

This clonotype has only a few counts. The gene calls are TRBV30 and TRBJ2-1; 11 bases agree with TRBD2. Trimming removed 3 bases from V and 4 bases from J; junction bases left unmatched: 8. Germline values: CDR1 GTSNPN, CDR2 SVGIG (reference sequence). This CDR3 comprises 16 residues. This chain's CDR3 is CAWSKGLAVTYNEQFF. The CDR3, as DNA: TGTGCCTGGAGCAAGGGACTAGCGGTTACATACAATGAGCAGTTCTTC.

This sequence joins TRBV5-4 and TRBJ2-5; D may match TRBD1 or TRBD2 (7 bases each). Trimming took 4 bases from V and 5 from J, leaving 18 bases between them. This CDR3 spans 15 amino acids. CDR1 is SGHNT, CDR2 YYREEE, per germline (reference sequence). CDR3 sequence reads: CASSPEGGGSETQYF. CDR3 coding DNA: TGTGCCAGCAGCCCAGAGGGAGGGGGCTCCGAGACCCAGTACTTC.

The table lists this clonotype with a few counts. The chain couples TRBV3-1 to TRBJ2-5; D gene ambiguous. V lost 6 bases, J lost 5 bases, and 13 bases lay in between. The CDR3 extends over 13 amino acids. The germline V gene encodes CDR1 LGHDT and CDR2 YNNKEL (reference sequence). Here the CDR3 DNA reads TGTGCCAGCAGTCCGGTATTTTCGGAGACCCAGTACTTC. Its protein product is CASSPVFSETQYF.

This clonotype was seen a handful of times. This chain uses TRBV29-1 with TRBJ2-5; D uncertain. V shed 7 bases and J shed 3 bases, with 12 bases lying between them. CDR1 SQVTM and CDR2 ANQGSEA come from the germline V gene. This CDR3 is 12 amino acids long. CDR3 in DNA: TGCAGCGCCATTTCTAGGGAAGAGACCCAGTACTTC. It yields the protein CSAISREETQYF. The whole variable domain, filled in from reference TRBV29-1 and TRBJ2-5, reads SAVISQKPSRDICQRGTSLTIQCQVDSQVTMMFWYRQQPGQSLTLIATANQGSEATYESGFVIDKFPISRPNLTFSTLTVSNMSPEDSSIYLCSAISREETQYFGPGTRLLVL.

This clonotype was seen many times. The chain uses TRBV20-1 and TRBJ2-7, with D possibly matching TRBD2 (6 bases). With 6 bases removed from V and 0 bases from J, the gap between germline ends came to 15 bases. The CDR3 sequence is 14 residues long. Germline values: CDR1 DFQATT, CDR2 SNEGSKA (reference sequence). This chain's CDR3 is CSARPTRSSYEQYF. The CDR3 coding sequence is TGCAGTGCGCGTCCGACTAGAAGCTCCTACGAGCAGTACTTC.

This clonotype was observed a single time. The chain has TRBV2 and TRBJ1-1; D uncertain. The CDR3 is 12 residues long. V shed 5 bases and J shed 8 bases, with 12 bases lying between them. Germline loops: CDR1 SNHLY, CDR2 FYNNEI. CDR3 sequence reads: CASSLRSSEAFF. The CDR3 nucleotides read TGTGCCAGCAGTCTTCGGTCCTCGGAAGCTTTCTTT.

The sample holds one count of this clonotype. This chain connects TRBV10-3 to TRBJ2-3; D may be TRBD1 (6 bases). The CDR3 is 16 residues long. The V gene lost 4 bases and the J gene lost 0 bases, with 14 bases spanning the gap. CDR1 is ENHRY, CDR2 SYGVKD, per germline. The CDR3 DNA reads as TGTGCCATCAGTGTTGGGACAACCCCTAGCACAGATACGCAGTATTTT. Amino acid sequence: CAISVGTTPSTDTQYF.

This clonotype was found many times. The CDR3 region has the DNA TGTGCCAGCAGCCGGGATCTATACACCGGGGAGCTGTTTTTT. Protein: CASSRDLYTGELFF. V is TRBV11-2 and J is TRBJ2-2; tentatively, D is TRBD2 (5 bases). The ends were cut back, 5 bases at V and 3 bases at J, with 10 bases in the middle. The CDR3 runs 14 residues. CDR1 is SGHAT, CDR2 FQNNGV, per germline.

CDR3: CASSLDSLGAPGNTIYF. The CDR3 DNA reads as TGTGCCAGCAGCTTAGACTCCCTGGGGGCGCCTGGAAACACCATATATTTT. The J gene is TRBJ1-3, the V gene TRBV11-2, with D possibly being TRBD1 (6 bases). Germline V gene lookup returns CDR1 SGHAT and CDR2 FQNNGV. This CDR3 has 17 residues. Trimming took 0 bases from V and 2 from J, leaving 14 bases between them.

This clonotype showed up just a few times. This chain connects TRBV7-9 to TRBJ2-3, with a weak D call TRBD2 (5 bases). The germline CDR1 and CDR2 sequences are SEHNR and FQNEAQ (reference sequence). V was pared by 6 bases and J by 5 bases, with 18 bases between. The CDR3 is 15 residues long. The CDR3, as DNA: TGTGCCAGCAGTCCGACCGGGATATCGGGAGATACGCAGTATTTT. Amino acid sequence: CASSPTGISGDTQYF.

The rearrangement uses TRBV6-2 or TRBV6-3 and TRBJ2-3, with 11 bases that match TRBD2. With 0 bases clipped from V and 15 bases from J, the junction kept 8 bases outside the gene matches. CDR3 length equals 14 residues. The germline gives CDR1 MNHEY, CDR2 SVGEGT. In nucleotides, the CDR3 is TGTGCCAGCAGTTACTCGACTAGCGGGGCCGGTATATATTTT. This gives the protein CASSYSTSGAGIYF.

DNA for the CDR3: TGTGCCAGCAGTGAAGCCCCACAGGGCTCCAATCAGCCCCAGCATTTT. Translating gives CASSEAPQGSNQPQHF. The V gene is TRBV2, the J gene TRBJ1-5; possibly TRBD1 for D (6 bases). This CDR3 has 16 residues. The V gene lost 0 bases and the J gene lost 3 bases, with 12 bases spanning the gap. Germline V CDR1 and CDR2: SNHLY, FYNNEI.

This clonotype was counted ten times or more. The chain uses TRBV18 and TRBJ1-5; the D is unclear. There are 13 residues in the CDR3. V dropped 3 bases and J dropped 6 bases, with 9 bases sitting between them. The germline V gene has CDR1 KGHSH and CDR2 LQKENI. CDR3 nucleotides: TGTGCCAGCTCACCGGCAGAAAGTCAGCCCCAGCATTTT. Its protein product is CASSPAESQPQHF. Variable domain in full (rest from reference TRBV18 and TRBJ1-5): NAGVMQNPRHLVRRRGQEARLRCSPMKGHSHVYWYRQLPEEGLKFMVYLQKENIIDESGMPKERFSAEFPKEGPSILRIQQVVRGDSAAYFCASSPAESQPQHFGDGTRLSIL.